This record concerns one T cell receptor (beta chain) sequence. The entry originates in a study of blood T cell repertoires in COVID-19. Study context: The study drew acute and convalescent COVID-19 samples from the United States, Italy and Spain.

Original data processing: From reference gene primer amplification, estimates of nucleated cell counts were derived. Sequencing used immunoSEQ multiplex PCR; TCRdb keeps in-frame clones, though not all of them. The DNA gave D and trimming, while V, J and clone size come from that table. The sample comprises hundreds of thousands of clones, around 87% of which are singletons, and 6.2% rests with the top ten. Trimming removed 0 bases from V and 5 bases from J, with 11 bases in between. Germline loops: CDR1 SGHRS, CDR2 YFSETQ. This CDR3 region has 14 residues. Sample: peripheral blood. This TCR came from a man in his 60s who had recovered from COVID-19. The rearrangement links TRBV5-1 to TRBJ1-2, with D unclear. The CDR3 sequence: CASSLAGQDYGYTF. The CDR3 DNA reads as TGCGCCAGCAGCTTGGCCGGCCAGGATTATGGCTACACCTTC.